Following are 27 T cell receptor beta chains from one sample sequenced in a study of blood T cell repertoires in COVID-19. Repertoires were generated with immunoSEQ multiplex PCR, while TCRdb's copy carries only in-frame clones and drops some. The sample contains 200,000 to 250,000 clones, about 81% of which appear only once. The sample taken for sequencing was peripheral blood. The receptor set was obtained from a woman older than 75 with COVID-19, enrolled during active disease.

The chain recombines TRBV30 with TRBJ2-1; 10 bases are a match to TRBD2. The CDR3 contains 14 residues. Germline assignment: CDR1 GTSNPN and CDR2 SVGIG (reference sequence). Losses at the gene ends were 1 base for V and 6 bases for J; bases not matched to a gene: 3. CDR3 in DNA: TGTGCCTGGAGTGAAGGACTAGCGGCCAATGAGCAGTTCTTC. Protein: CAWSEGLAANEQFF.

V gene TRBV28 combines with J gene TRBJ2-3; 8 bases are shared with TRBD2. The length of the CDR3 is 12 residues. Germline V gives CDR1 MDHEN, CDR2 SYDVKM. The V gene end was trimmed by 8 bases and the J gene end by 9 bases; junction bases not matched to a gene: 7. CDR3 in DNA: TGTGCCAGCCGCTCTGGACTAGCAACGCAGTATTTT. Translating gives CASRSGLATQYF.

V and J are TRBV7-2 and TRBJ2-7, with TRBD2 identical over 10 bases. The germline V gene has CDR1 SGHTA and CDR2 FQGNSA. The CDR3 has 15 amino acids. The J segment lost 5 bases and the V segment lost 3 bases, leaving 7 bases of the junction unmatched. CDR3 region: CASSFLAGAQDEQYF. CDR3 DNA sequence: TGTGCCAGCAGCTTTCTAGCGGGGGCCCAGGACGAGCAGTACTTC.

The DNA of the CDR3 is TGTGCCAGCAGTAGCAGACAGGCAAGTCAGCCCCAGCATTTT. Translating gives CASSSRQASQPQHF. This chain links TRBV2 with TRBJ1-5, with a possible D match to TRBD1 (6 bases). CDR3 length equals 14 residues. CDR1 and CDR2 from the germline V gene are SNHLY and FYNNEI. The V gene lost 5 bases and the J gene lost 6 bases, with 14 bases spanning the gap.

The chain recombines TRBV2 with TRBJ2-3, with TRBD1 identical over 8 bases. CDR1 and CDR2 (germline): SNHLY, FYNNEI. V dropped 5 bases and J dropped 0; count of bases not matched to a gene: 4. This CDR3 has 15 residues. The CDR3 DNA sequence: TGTGCCAGCAGTCGACAGGGGCCTAGCACAGATACGCAGTATTTT. It yields the protein CASSRQGPSTDTQYF. The full variable domain, completed using reference TRBV2 and TRBJ2-3, is EPEVTQTPSHQVTQMGQEVILRCVPISNHLYFYWYRQILGQKVEFLVSFYNNEISEKSEIFDDQFSVERPDGSNFTLKIRSTKLEDSAMYFCASSRQGPSTDTQYFGPGTRLTVL.

This clone was seen only a few times. The chain is built from TRBV11-2 and TRBJ1-2; possibly TRBD1 for D (5 bases). The V and J ends lost 0 bases and 8 bases respectively, with 13 bases between them. This CDR3 contains 14 residues. Germline CDR1 is SGHAT and CDR2 is FQNNGV. The CDR3 nucleotides read TGTGCCAGCAGCTTAGATGGCCAGGGAGGGGGCTACACCTTC. Its protein is CASSLDGQGGGYTF.

The V gene is TRBV3-1 (or the pseudogene TRBV3-2), the J gene TRBJ2-7; TRBD2 matches 7 bases. The germline gives CDR1 LGHDT, CDR2 YNNKEL (reference sequence). This CDR3 spans 15 amino acids. The V segment lost 4 bases and the J segment 4 bases; nucleotides outside the gene matches: 10. The CDR3, as DNA: TGTGCCAGCAGCCTATCCGGGGCGGGGGAATACGAGCAGTACTTC. Its protein is CASSLSGAGEYEQYF.

The chain uses TRBV10-3 and TRBJ2-3; TRBD2 matches 11 bases. CDR1 and CDR2 from the germline V gene are ENHRY and SYGVKD. V shed 6 bases, J shed 0 bases, and the junction held 8 bases outside the gene matches. The CDR3 has 17 amino acids. The CDR3 DNA is TGTGCCATCAGCCCATCCGGGACTAGCGGTAGCACAGATACGCAGTATTTT. Protein: CAISPSGTSGSTDTQYF.

V usage is TRBV19 and J usage is TRBJ1-1; a possible D gene is TRBD1 (5 bases). V gave up 6 bases and J gave up 5 bases, with 22 bases separating them. The germline CDR1 and CDR2 sequences are LNHDA and SQIVND (reference sequence). The CDR3 has 16 amino acids. The CDR3 sequence is CASSPTNPWGGTEAFF. The CDR3 DNA sequence: TGTGCCAGTAGCCCAACCAATCCCTGGGGGGGAACTGAAGCTTTCTTT.

As for this clone: Given a much more abundant clone one base away, this may be a read error. The V gene is TRBV6-5, the J gene TRBJ1-5; 9 nucleotides align to TRBD1. The germline V gene has CDR1 MNHEY and CDR2 SVGAGI. V lost 7 bases to trimming and J lost 4 bases; unmatched junction nucleotides: 5. The CDR3 has 14 residues. CDR3 residues: CASITGTGNQPQHF. The CDR3 coding sequence is TGTGCCAGCATTACCGGGACAGGGAATCAGCCCCAGCATTTT.

This clone was seen a handful of times. V gene TRBV6-6 combines with J gene TRBJ1-2; 8 nucleotides match TRBD1. This CDR3 has 11 amino acids. Germline lookup yields CDR1 MNHNY and CDR2 SVGAGI (reference sequence). V lost 8 bases, J lost 4 bases, and 0 bases stayed unmatched. In DNA, the CDR3 is TGTGCCAGCGACAGGGGCTATGGCTACACCTTC. It encodes CASDRGYGYTF.

This clone has just a few counts. At the DNA level, this CDR3 is encoded by other sequences in the same sample as well. The J gene is TRBJ1-1, the V gene TRBV5-1; D call uncertain. V lost 0 bases to trimming and J lost 1 base, with 7 bases between them. Germline V gene data show CDR1 as SGHRS and CDR2 as YFSETQ. The CDR3 runs to 14 residues. CDR3 sequence (DNA): TGCGCCAGCAGCTTGGTAGCCGGGAACACTGAAGCTTTCTTT. Translated, it gives CASSLVAGNTEAFF.

The chain joins TRBV5-1 to TRBJ2-5; a possible D gene is TRBD1 (5 bases). Germline loops: CDR1 SGHRS, CDR2 YFSETQ. V shed 0 bases and J shed 5 bases, with 17 bases lying between them. This CDR3 has 16 residues. The CDR3 nucleotides read TGCGCCAGCAGCTTGGGTCAGGGTCTGCGGATGGAGACCCAGTACTTC. Translated: CASSLGQGLRMETQYF.

The chain recombines TRBV29-1 with TRBJ2-3; 8 positions match TRBD2. V was clipped by 4 bases and J by 2 bases; unmatched bases: 5. CDR3 size: 14 residues. Looked up from germline, CDR1 is SQVTM and CDR2 is ANQGSEA. The CDR3 region is CSVVSGKHTDTQYF. CDR3 bases: TGCAGCGTTGTTAGCGGGAAGCACACAGATACGCAGTATTTT.

V and J are TRBV19 and TRBJ1-5, with unresolved D. The CDR3 sequence is 14 residues long. Trimming took 8 bases from V and 5 from J, leaving 16 bases between them. Germline V gene lookup returns CDR1 LNHDA and CDR2 SQIVND (reference sequence). The CDR3 loop reads CASRVWASDQPQHF. As DNA, the CDR3 is TGTGCCAGTCGTGTCTGGGCCTCCGATCAGCCCCAGCATTTT.

The chain uses TRBV6-6 and TRBJ2-2; 8 bases fit TRBD1. The CDR3 totals 15 residues. Germline assignment: CDR1 MNHNY and CDR2 SVGAGI (reference sequence). J was trimmed by 7 bases and V by 6 bases; bases with no gene match: 10. The CDR3 DNA sequence: TGTGCCAGCAGAAAAGGACAGGGCCAGATCGGGGAGCTGTTTTTT. Protein: CASRKGQGQIGELFF.

This rearrangement joins TRBV6-5 to TRBJ1-5; D might be TRBD1 (5 bases). Germline lookup yields CDR1 MNHEY and CDR2 SVGAGI. The CDR3 totals 12 residues. With 5 bases removed from V and 7 bases from J, the gap between germline ends came to 9 bases. The CDR3 nucleotides read TGTGCCAGCAGTCGGGGGGAGCAGCCCCAGCATTTT. This sequence encodes CASSRGEQPQHF.

This chain connects TRBV30 to TRBJ2-5; the D gene is possibly TRBD2 (6 bases). The CDR3 loop spans 13 amino acids. Trimming cost V 8 bases and J 1 base, with 14 bases left between them. Germline CDR1 GTSNPN, CDR2 SVGIG (reference sequence). CDR3 amino acids: CARDLGSQETQYF. For the CDR3, the DNA is TGTGCCAGGGACCTCGGGAGCCAAGAGACCCAGTACTTC.

The V and J genes are TRBV16 and TRBJ1-5; D is ambiguous. Trimming removed 1 base at V and 5 bases at J, with 9 bases between. Germline lookup yields CDR1 KGHSY and CDR2 FQNENV. The CDR3 is 14 amino acids. The CDR3: CASSQWAVDQPQHF. The CDR3 nucleotides read TGTGCCAGCAGCCAATGGGCAGTGGATCAGCCCCAGCATTTT.

In DNA, the CDR3 is TGTGCCAGCAGTGGGACTCGCGAGCAGTACTTC. Translation: CASSGTREQYF. The V gene is TRBV28, the J gene TRBJ2-7, with D tentatively TRBD2 (6 bases). This CDR3 spans 11 amino acids. Germline assignment: CDR1 MDHEN and CDR2 SYDVKM. Trimming cost V 5 bases and J 6 bases, with 8 bases left between them.

The J gene is TRBJ1-2, the V gene TRBV15, with D possibly being TRBD1 (5 bases). The CDR3 is made up of 15 amino acids. V shed 7 bases and J shed 2 bases, with 17 bases lying between them. Germline CDR1 is LNHNV and CDR2 is YYDKDF (reference sequence). This chain's CDR3 is CATTNRPVTNYGYTF. CDR3 bases: TGTGCCACCACTAACAGGCCTGTAACGAACTATGGCTACACCTTC.

The V gene is TRBV5-4, the J gene TRBJ2-5; 7 nucleotides align to TRBD2. Germline V gene lookup returns CDR1 SGHNT and CDR2 YYREEE (reference sequence). The CDR3 totals 15 residues. The trim removed 3 bases at V and 1 base at J, leaving 6 bases unmatched. In nucleotides, the CDR3 is TGTGCCAGCAGCTCGCCAGCGGGGACCCAAGAGACCCAGTACTTC. Protein sequence: CASSSPAGTQETQYF.

This clone was seen at least ten times. The genes are TRBV10-3 and TRBJ2-5, with 11 nucleotides matching TRBD2. CDR1 is ENHRY and CDR2 is SYGVKD in the germline V gene. The CDR3 totals 18 residues. V dropped 5 bases and J dropped 4; count of bases not matched to a gene: 15. CDR3: CAISPGLAASAELETQYF. Here the CDR3 DNA reads TGTGCCATCAGTCCGGGACTAGCGGCCTCAGCGGAATTAGAGACCCAGTACTTC.

The genes are TRBV1 and TRBJ1-6; TRBD1, the table's D call, was not compared with the DNA. TRBV1 is termed a pseudogene. This CDR3 is built from 15 residues. CDR3 loop: CTSTPQQGTDSPLHF. In DNA form, the CDR3 reads TGCACCAGCACCCCACAACAGGGAACGGATTCACCCCTCCACTTT.

The chain links TRBV16 to TRBJ2-2; D possibly corresponds to TRBD1 (5 bases). Trimming took 2 bases from V and 6 from J, leaving 19 bases between them. CDR1 is KGHSY and CDR2 is FQNENV in the germline V gene. This CDR3 has 17 amino acids. The CDR3 sequence: CASSQRRTGHWSGELFF. The CDR3 DNA is TGTGCCAGCAGCCAACGCCGCACAGGTCATTGGTCCGGGGAGCTGTTTTTT.

The chain is built from TRBV19 and TRBJ1-5; 11 bases agree with TRBD1. The ends lost 5 bases at V and 4 bases at J; junction bases unmatched: 4. The CDR3 loop spans 15 amino acids. Germline CDR1 LNHDA, CDR2 SQIVND (reference sequence). The DNA for the CDR3 is TGTGCCAGTAGTCCGGACAGGGGGCTAAATCAGCCCCAGCATTTT. Encoded protein: CASSPDRGLNQPQHF.

The rearrangement uses TRBV29-1 and TRBJ1-1, with 8 bases identical to TRBD1. J was trimmed by 4 bases and V by 4 bases; bases with no gene match: 5. The CDR3 is 13 amino acids. Germline V gives CDR1 SQVTM, CDR2 ANQGSEA. CDR3 sequence: CSVARQGSTEAFF. CDR3 nucleotide sequence: TGCAGCGTTGCCCGACAGGGGTCCACTGAAGCTTTCTTT.